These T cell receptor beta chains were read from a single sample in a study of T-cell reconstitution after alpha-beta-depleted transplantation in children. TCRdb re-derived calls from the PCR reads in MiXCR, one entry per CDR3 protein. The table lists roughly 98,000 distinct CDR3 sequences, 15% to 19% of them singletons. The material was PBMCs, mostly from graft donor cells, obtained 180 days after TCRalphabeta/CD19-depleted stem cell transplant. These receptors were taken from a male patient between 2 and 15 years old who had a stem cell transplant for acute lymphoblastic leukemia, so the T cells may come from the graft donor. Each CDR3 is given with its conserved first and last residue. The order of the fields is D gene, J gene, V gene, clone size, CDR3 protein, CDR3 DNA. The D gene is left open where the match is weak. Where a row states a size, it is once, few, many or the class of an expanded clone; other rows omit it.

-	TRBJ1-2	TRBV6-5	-	CASSYLQGSDYGYTF	TGTGCCAGCAGTTACCTTCAGGGATCAGACTATGGCTACACCTTC
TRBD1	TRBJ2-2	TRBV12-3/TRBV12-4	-	CAIPRATGGKGELFF	TGTGCCATCCCCCGCGCGACAGGGGGCAAGGGGGAGCTGTTTTTT
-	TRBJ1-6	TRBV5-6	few	CASSLSGASYNSPLHF	TGTGCCAGCAGCTTGTCAGGGGCCTCCTATAATTCACCCCTCCACTTT
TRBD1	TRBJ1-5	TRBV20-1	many	CSATAPGGKDQPQHF	TGCAGTGCTACTGCGCCAGGGGGGAAAGATCAGCCCCAGCATTTT
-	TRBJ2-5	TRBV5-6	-	CASSGRRGEEETQYF	TGTGCCAGCAGCGGTAGGAGGGGGGAGGAGGAGACCCAGTACTTC
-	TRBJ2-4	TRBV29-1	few	CSVKAELAKNIQYF	TGCAGCGTCAAAGCTGAGCTAGCCAAAAACATTCAGTACTTC
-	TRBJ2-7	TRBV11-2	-	CASSLEFPGRLPREQYF	TGTGCCAGCAGCTTAGAATTTCCGGGCAGGCTCCCTAGGGAGCAGTACTTC
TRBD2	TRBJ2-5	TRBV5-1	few	CASSPRSTSVSETQYF	TGCGCCAGCAGCCCGCGGTCGACTAGCGTATCTGAGACCCAGTACTTC
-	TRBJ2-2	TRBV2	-	CASSRAGPNTGELFF	TGTGCCAGCAGTCGGGCAGGCCCGAACACCGGGGAGCTGTTTTTT
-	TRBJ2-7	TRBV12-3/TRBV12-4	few	CASQQGITYEQYF	TGTGCCAGCCAACAGGGCATAACCTACGAGCAGTACTTC
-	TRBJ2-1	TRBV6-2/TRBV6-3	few	CASRKIRGPDTLGEQFF	TGTGCCAGCAGAAAAATTCGGGGGCCAGATACCCTAGGTGAGCAGTTCTTC
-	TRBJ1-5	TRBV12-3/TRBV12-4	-	CASSFNSLVGQPQHF	TGTGCCAGCAGTTTTAACAGCCTCGTCGGGCAGCCCCAGCATTTT
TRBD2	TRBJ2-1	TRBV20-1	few	CSASGGADEQFF	TGCAGTGCTAGCGGGGGGGCCGATGAGCAGTTCTTC
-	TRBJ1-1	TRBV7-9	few	CASSREKRVNTEAFF	TGTGCCAGCAGCCGAGAGAAGCGGGTGAACACTGAAGCTTTCTTT
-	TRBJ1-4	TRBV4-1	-	CASSQVGEKLFF	TGCGCCAGCAGCCAAGTGGGTGAAAAACTGTTTTTT
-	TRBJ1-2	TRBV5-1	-	CASSSWAGGRGYTF	TGCGCCAGCAGCTCTTGGGCTGGGGGGAGAGGCTACACCTTC
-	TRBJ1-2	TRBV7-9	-	CASSPDQGSRAHGYTF	TGTGCCAGCAGCCCTGACCAGGGAAGTAGGGCTCATGGCTACACCTTC
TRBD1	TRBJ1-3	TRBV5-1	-	CASSSGDSRSGNTTYF	TGCGCCAGCAGCTCCGGGGACAGTCGCTCTGGAAACACCACATATTTT
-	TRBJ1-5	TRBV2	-	CASSEVNDRFYSNQPQHF	TGTGCCAGCAGTGAAGTGAATGACAGATTTTATAGCAATCAGCCCCAGCATTTT
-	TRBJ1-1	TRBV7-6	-	CASSLTRVGDTEAFF	TGTGCCAGCAGCTTAACCAGGGTGGGGGACACTGAAGCTTTCTTT
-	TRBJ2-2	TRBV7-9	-	CASSPRAGKDGELFF	TGTGCCAGCAGCCCCCGGGCAGGGAAGGACGGGGAGCTGTTTTTT
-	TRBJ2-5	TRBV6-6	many	CASSSSQETQYF	TGTGCCAGCAGTTCCTCCCAAGAGACCCAGTACTTC
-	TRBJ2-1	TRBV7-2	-	CASSLARVSDEQFF	TGTGCCAGCAGCTTAGCCCGAGTTTCCGATGAGCAGTTCTTC
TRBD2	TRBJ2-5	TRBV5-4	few	CASSLASGVQETQYF	TGTGCCAGCAGCTTGGCTAGCGGGGTACAAGAGACCCAGTACTTC
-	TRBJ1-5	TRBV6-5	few	CASSTDGPNQPQHF	TGTGCCAGCAGTACCGACGGGCCGAATCAGCCCCAGCATTTT
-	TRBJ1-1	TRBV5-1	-	CASSFGIPTEAFF	TGCGCCAGCAGCTTCGGGATCCCAACTGAAGCTTTCTTT
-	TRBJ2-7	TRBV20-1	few	CSARERGQTGLIYEQYF	TGCAGTGCTAGAGAGCGAGGACAGACGGGACTCATATACGAGCAGTACTTC
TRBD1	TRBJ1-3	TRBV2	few	CASSGDRLRNTIYF	TGTGCCAGCAGTGGGGACAGGCTCAGAAACACCATATATTTT
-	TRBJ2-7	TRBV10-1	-	CASSNGQSYEQYF	TGCGCCAGCAGCAATGGACAGTCCTACGAGCAGTACTTC
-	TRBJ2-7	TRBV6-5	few	CASSYSNEQYF	TGTGCCAGCAGTTACTCGAACGAGCAGTACTTC
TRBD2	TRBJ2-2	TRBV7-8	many	CASSPREAGELFF	TGTGCCAGCAGCCCACGGGAGGCCGGGGAGCTGTTTTTT
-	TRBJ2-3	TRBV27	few	CASTPVRSATDTQYF	TGTGCCAGCACCCCTGTGAGGTCGGCCACAGATACGCAGTATTTT
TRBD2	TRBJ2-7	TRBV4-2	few	CASSQDETSGGDEQYF	TGTGCCAGCAGCCAAGATGAGACTAGCGGGGGGGACGAGCAGTACTTC
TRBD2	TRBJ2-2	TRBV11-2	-	CASSSGGRASYTGELFF	TGTGCCAGCAGCTCTGGCGGGAGGGCTTCCTACACCGGGGAGCTGTTTTTT
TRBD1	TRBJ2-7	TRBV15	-	CATSRDLPGQGYEQYF	TGTGCCACCAGCAGAGATCTCCCGGGACAGGGTTACGAGCAGTACTTC
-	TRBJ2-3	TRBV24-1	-	CATSDPQVYTQYF	TGTGCCACCAGTGATCCTCAGGTGTATACGCAGTATTTT
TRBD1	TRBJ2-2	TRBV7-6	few	CASSPLQGAAGELFF	TGTGCCAGCAGCCCACTACAGGGGGCTGCCGGGGAGCTGTTTTTT